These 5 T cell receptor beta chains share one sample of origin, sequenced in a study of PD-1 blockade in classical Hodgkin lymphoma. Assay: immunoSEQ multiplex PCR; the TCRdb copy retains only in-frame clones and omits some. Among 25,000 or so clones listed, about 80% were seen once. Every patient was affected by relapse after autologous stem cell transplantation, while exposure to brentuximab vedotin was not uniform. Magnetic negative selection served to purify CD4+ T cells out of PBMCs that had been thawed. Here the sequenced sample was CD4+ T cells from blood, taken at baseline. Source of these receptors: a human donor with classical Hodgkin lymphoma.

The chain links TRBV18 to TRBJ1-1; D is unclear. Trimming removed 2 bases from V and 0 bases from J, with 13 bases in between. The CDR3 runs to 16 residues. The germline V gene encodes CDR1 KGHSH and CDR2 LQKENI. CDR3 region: CASSPRAQALNTEAFF. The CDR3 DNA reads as TGTGCCAGCTCACCAAGAGCCCAAGCCCTGAACACTGAAGCTTTCTTT.

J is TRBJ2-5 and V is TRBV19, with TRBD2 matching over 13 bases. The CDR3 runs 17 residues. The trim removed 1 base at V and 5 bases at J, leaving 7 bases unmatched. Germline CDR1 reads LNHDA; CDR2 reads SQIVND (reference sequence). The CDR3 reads CASSIGTSGGADETQYF. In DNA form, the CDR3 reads TGTGCCAGTAGTATAGGCACTAGCGGGGGGGCCGACGAGACCCAGTACTTC.

The CDR3 is CASSPRQTMNTEAFF. The CDR3 DNA is TGTGCCAGCTCACCTCGTCAGACAATGAACACTGAAGCTTTCTTT. The chain has TRBV18 and TRBJ1-1; D is uncertain. Trimming stripped 3 bases from V and 0 bases from J, with 11 bases between. CDR1 and CDR2 from the germline V gene are KGHSH and LQKENI. CDR3 length: 15 amino acids.

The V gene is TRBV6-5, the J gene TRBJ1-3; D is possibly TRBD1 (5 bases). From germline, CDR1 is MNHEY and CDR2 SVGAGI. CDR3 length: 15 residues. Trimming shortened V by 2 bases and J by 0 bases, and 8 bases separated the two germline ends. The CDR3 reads CASSYDSYSGNTIYF. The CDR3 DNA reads TGTGCCAGCAGTTACGACAGCTACTCTGGAAACACCATATATTTT.

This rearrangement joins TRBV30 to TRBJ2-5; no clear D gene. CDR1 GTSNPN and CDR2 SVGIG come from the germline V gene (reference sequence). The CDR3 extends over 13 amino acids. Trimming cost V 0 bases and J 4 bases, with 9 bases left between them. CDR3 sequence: CAWSVMTAETQYF. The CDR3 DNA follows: TGTGCCTGGAGTGTAATGACCGCAGAGACCCAGTACTTC. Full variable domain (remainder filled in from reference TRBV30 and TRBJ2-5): SQTIHQWPATLVQPVGSPLSLECTVEGTSNPNLYWYRQAAGRGLQLLFYSVGIGQISSEVPQNLSASRPQDRQFILSSKKLLLSDSGFYLCAWSVMTAETQYFGPGTRLLVL.